Listed below are T cell receptor beta chains from one sample, sequenced in a study of T cell changes during pregnancy in multiple sclerosis. The table came from immunoSEQ multiplex PCR; TCRdb's copy has only in-frame clones and leaves some out. The data contain about 66,000 clones, 90% to 95% of them singletons. The specimen was CD8+ T cells from peripheral blood mononuclear cells, collected before pregnancy. These receptors originate from a female donor with multiple sclerosis, enrolled in a pregnancy study. The CDR3 runs from the conserved cysteine through the conserved F or W.

CDR3aa: CSVLDSLENTEAFF; j_gene: TRBJ1-1; v_gene: TRBV29-1
CDR3aa: CASSEASGYTGELFF; j_gene: TRBJ2-2; v_gene: TRBV9
CDR3aa: CASSYSSWTSF; j_gene: TRBJ1-5; v_gene: TRBV6-6
CDR3aa: CASSWRGRFYEQYF; j_gene: TRBJ2-7; v_gene: TRBV6-5
CDR3aa: CASSFLAIGTDTQYF; j_gene: TRBJ2-3; v_gene: TRBV5-4
CDR3aa: CASRYQGSTEAFF; j_gene: TRBJ1-1; v_gene: TRBV6-5
CDR3aa: CSATVSGELFF; j_gene: TRBJ2-2; v_gene: TRBV20-1
CDR3aa: CASSDGASEAYEQYF; j_gene: TRBJ2-7; v_gene: TRBV6-1
CDR3aa: CASRLATGELFF; j_gene: TRBJ2-2; v_gene: TRBV27
CDR3aa: CASSLNRDSPEAFF; j_gene: TRBJ1-1; v_gene: TRBV4-1
CDR3aa: CASRARDSREQYF; j_gene: TRBJ2-7; v_gene: TRBV7-8
CDR3aa: CASGTGEPGNEQFF; j_gene: TRBJ2-1; v_gene: TRBV2
CDR3aa: CASSLGVGGDYGYTF; j_gene: TRBJ1-2; v_gene: TRBV5-6
CDR3aa: CASSLSGANTEAFF; j_gene: TRBJ1-1; v_gene: TRBV7-8
CDR3aa: CASLRGATDTQYF; j_gene: TRBJ2-3; v_gene: TRBV18